One and the same sample provided the 13 T cell receptor beta chains below, sequenced in a study of kidney transplant recipient with SARS-CoV-2 infection. TCRdb used MiXCR to reprocess the reads, holding one entry per CDR3 protein. The table lists 250,000 or so distinct CDR3 sequences, about 28% of them singletons. The sequences come from a blood sample, collected at baseline and between days 110 and 120 from a kidney transplant recipient. The receptors here all came from a male patient in his 30s who had COVID-19 and was a kidney transplant recipient. Some T cells may be the graft donor's.

Remarks on this clonotype: No conserved phenylalanine or tryptophan ends this CDR3, so it is likely a read error. V gene TRBV12-3 or TRBV12-4 combines with J gene TRBJ2-4, with D unresolved. Trimming left V 3 bases short and J 0 bases short, with 9 bases between. This CDR3 is 15 amino acids long. This chain's CDR3 is CASSFFDQAKNIQYL. Here the CDR3 DNA reads TGTGCCAGCAGTTTTTTTGACCAAGCCAAAAACATTCAGTACCTC.

This clonotype was seen repeatedly, ten times or more. The rearrangement uses TRBV3-1 and TRBJ1-5, with 7 bases that match TRBD1. This CDR3 has 14 residues. Germline loops: CDR1 LGHDT, CDR2 YNNKEL (reference sequence). The ends lost 4 bases at V and 6 bases at J; junction bases unmatched: 6. The CDR3 bases are TGTGCCAGCAGCCTCCACAGGGGCGGTCAGCCCCAGCATTTT. Its protein product is CASSLHRGGQPQHF.

This clonotype showed up many times. The V and J genes are TRBV19 and TRBJ1-1; TRBD1 agrees at 12 bases. The trim removed 5 bases at V and 6 bases at J, leaving 7 bases unmatched. Germline loops: CDR1 LNHDA, CDR2 SQIVND (reference sequence). This CDR3 comprises 15 residues. The CDR3 sequence is CASSPRGQGASEAFF. In DNA, the CDR3 is TGTGCCAGTAGTCCGCGGGGACAGGGGGCCTCTGAAGCTTTCTTT. The complete variable domain, with remaining parts taken from reference TRBV19 and TRBJ1-1, reads DGGITQSPKYLFRKEGQNVTLSCEQNLNHDAMYWYRQDPGQGLRLIYYSQIVNDFQKGDIAEGYSVSREKKESFPLTVTSAQKNPTAFYLCASSPRGQGASEAFFGQGTRLTVV.

This clonotype was observed many times. The CDR3 nucleotides are TGCAGTGCTAGTAGGGCGGGAGGGTTGGCCGGGGAGCTGTTTTTT. Translation: CSASRAGGLAGELFF. The V and J genes are TRBV20-1 and TRBJ2-2, with 9 bases fitting TRBD2. The CDR3 has 15 amino acids. Germline V lookup: CDR1 DFQATT, CDR2 SNEGSKA (reference sequence). Germline trimming cut 3 bases from V and 6 bases from J; bases unmatched to any gene: 8.

This clonotype has more than one count but fewer than ten. This could be a read error, since a much larger clone is one nucleotide away. V is TRBV24-1 and J is TRBJ2-7, with unresolved D. The CDR3 is made up of 14 amino acids. Germline lookup yields CDR1 KGHDR and CDR2 SFDVKD. The CDR3 region is CAASDPDRSYEQYF. The DNA for the CDR3 is TGTGCCGCCAGTGATCCGGACCGGTCCTACGAGCAGTACTTC.

A note on this clonotype: A read error is possible here, since a much larger clone lies one base away. This CDR3 reads CASLQGASIRHAGELFF. In nucleotides, the CDR3 is TGTGCCAGCTTGCAGGGGGCCTCTATCCGCCACGCCGGGGAGCTGTTTTTT. This rearrangement joins TRBV6-5 to TRBJ2-2; TRBD1 agrees at 8 bases. The junction had 17 bases not matched to a gene; V was cut back by 8 bases and J by 6 bases. CDR3 length: 17 amino acids. Per germline, CDR1 MNHEY and CDR2 SVGAGI.

In the case of this clonotype: The junction differs from germline at one of its ends, possibly a read error. This chain joins TRBV19 and TRBJ1-2; 8 bases fit TRBD1. The CDR3 consists of 16 residues. The germline gives CDR1 LNHDA, CDR2 SQIVND (reference sequence). In DNA form, the CDR3 reads TGTGCCAGTACGGGAGACAGGGGATCCTCTAACTATGGCTGCACCTTC. Protein product: CASTGDRGSSNYGCTF.

This clonotype was picked up many times. The genes are TRBV10-1 and TRBJ2-3; D gene uncertain. With 3 bases removed from V and 5 bases from J, the gap between germline ends came to 6 bases. Germline V CDR1 and CDR2: WNHNN, SYGVQD (reference sequence). This CDR3 has 12 amino acids. The CDR3 DNA reads as TGCGCCAGCAGTGAAAAAGGAGATACGCAGTATTTT. Protein product: CASSEKGDTQYF.

Concerning this clonotype itself: Compared with germline, one end of the junction differs, possibly owing to a read error. J is TRBJ1-5 and V is TRBV7-9; the D is unclear. The CDR3 has 13 amino acids. Looked up from germline, CDR1 is SEHNR and CDR2 is FQNEAQ (reference sequence). The CDR3 DNA sequence: TGTGCCAGCAACTTAGACTGGGGTCAGCCCCAGCATTTT. Protein product: CASNLDWGQPQHF.

The rearrangement uses TRBV7-7 and TRBJ2-2, with 13 bases identical to TRBD2. The CDR3 contains 20 residues. V gave up 4 bases and J gave up 3 bases; unmatched junction bases: 14. Germline V gene data show CDR1 as SSHAT and CDR2 as FNYEAQ (reference sequence). Written as DNA, the CDR3 is TGTGCCAGCAGCTCCTCTACCCAACTAGCGGGGGGGCCGTACACCGGGGAGCTGTTTTTT. Its translation is CASSSSTQLAGGPYTGELFF.

This clonotype was observed at least ten times. This chain joins TRBV5-5 and TRBJ1-2; no definite D call. Germline values: CDR1 SGHKS, CDR2 YYEKEE (reference sequence). Trimming shortened V by 0 bases and J by 8 bases, and 11 bases separated the two germline ends. This CDR3 has 13 amino acids. The CDR3 bases are TGTGCCAGCAGCTTGGAACAGAAAGTCGGCTACACCTTC. Protein product: CASSLEQKVGYTF.

This clonotype has at least ten counts. V and J are TRBV20-1 and TRBJ2-5, with 7 bases aligning to TRBD1. Germline loops: CDR1 DFQATT, CDR2 SNEGSKA (reference sequence). V was clipped by 0 bases and J by 5 bases; unmatched bases: 6. The CDR3 is made up of 14 amino acids. The CDR3 sequence: CSARDMARGETQYF. The CDR3 coding sequence is TGCAGTGCTAGAGATATGGCCAGGGGGGAGACCCAGTACTTC.

This clonotype showed up many times. The V call is TRBV19, the J call TRBJ2-2, with D perhaps matching TRBD1 (6 bases). Germline assignment: CDR1 LNHDA and CDR2 SQIVND (reference sequence). The V end was cut by 4 bases, the J end by 1 base, with 10 bases between. CDR3 length equals 15 residues. CDR3 loop: CASSTARGNTGELFF. Written as DNA, the CDR3 is TGTGCCAGTAGTACAGCCAGGGGGAACACCGGGGAGCTGTTTTTT.